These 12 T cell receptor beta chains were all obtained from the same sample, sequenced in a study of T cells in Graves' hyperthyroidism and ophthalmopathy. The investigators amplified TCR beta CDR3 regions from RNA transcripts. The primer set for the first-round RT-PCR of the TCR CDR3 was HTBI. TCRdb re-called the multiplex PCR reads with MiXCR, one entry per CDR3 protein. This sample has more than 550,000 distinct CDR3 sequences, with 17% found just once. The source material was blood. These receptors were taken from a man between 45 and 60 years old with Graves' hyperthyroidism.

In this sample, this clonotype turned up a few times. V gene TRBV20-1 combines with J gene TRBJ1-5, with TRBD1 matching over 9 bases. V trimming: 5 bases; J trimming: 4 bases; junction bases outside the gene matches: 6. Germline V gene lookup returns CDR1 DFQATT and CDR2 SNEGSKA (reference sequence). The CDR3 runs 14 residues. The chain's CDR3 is CSARTGEFNQPQHF. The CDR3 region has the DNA TGCAGTGCTCGGACAGGGGAATTTAATCAGCCCCAGCATTTT.

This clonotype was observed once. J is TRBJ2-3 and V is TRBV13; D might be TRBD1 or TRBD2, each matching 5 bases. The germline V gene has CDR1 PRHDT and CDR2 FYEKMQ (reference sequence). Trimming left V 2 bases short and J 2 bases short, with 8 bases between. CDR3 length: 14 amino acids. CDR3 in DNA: TGTGCCAGCAGCTTAATGGGGGACACAGATACGCAGTATTTT. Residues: CASSLMGDTDTQYF.

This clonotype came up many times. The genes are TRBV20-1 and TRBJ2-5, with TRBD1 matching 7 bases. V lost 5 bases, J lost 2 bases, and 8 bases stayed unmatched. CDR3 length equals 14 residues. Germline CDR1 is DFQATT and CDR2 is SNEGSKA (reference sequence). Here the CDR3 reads CSADSGTVQETQYF. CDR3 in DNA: TGCAGTGCTGATTCCGGGACAGTTCAAGAGACCCAGTACTTC.

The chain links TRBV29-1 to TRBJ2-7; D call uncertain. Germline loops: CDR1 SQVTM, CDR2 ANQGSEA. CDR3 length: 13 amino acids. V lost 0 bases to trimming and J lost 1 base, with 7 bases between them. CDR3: CSVEDPASYEQYF. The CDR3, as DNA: TGCAGCGTTGAAGATCCGGCTTCCTACGAGCAGTACTTC.

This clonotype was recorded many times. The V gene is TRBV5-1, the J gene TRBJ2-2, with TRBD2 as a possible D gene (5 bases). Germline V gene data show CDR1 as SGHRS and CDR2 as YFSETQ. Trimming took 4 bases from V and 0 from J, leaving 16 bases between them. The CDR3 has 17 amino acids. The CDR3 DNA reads TGCGCCAGCAGCCTACGTACCAGCGGTGCGAACACCGGGGAGCTGTTTTTT. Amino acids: CASSLRTSGANTGELFF.

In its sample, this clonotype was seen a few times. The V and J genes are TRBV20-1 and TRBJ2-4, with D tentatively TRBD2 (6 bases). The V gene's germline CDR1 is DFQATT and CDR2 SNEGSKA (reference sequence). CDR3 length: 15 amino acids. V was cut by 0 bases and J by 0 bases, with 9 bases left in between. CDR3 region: CSARDAGQAKNIQYF. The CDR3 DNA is TGCAGTGCTAGAGATGCGGGGCAAGCCAAAAACATTCAGTACTTC.

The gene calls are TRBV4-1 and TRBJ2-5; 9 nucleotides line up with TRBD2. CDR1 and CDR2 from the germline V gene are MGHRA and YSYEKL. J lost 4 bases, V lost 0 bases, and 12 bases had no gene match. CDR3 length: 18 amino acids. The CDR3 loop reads CASSQDRDSGSRPETQYF. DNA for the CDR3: TGCGCCAGCAGCCAAGATCGTGATAGCGGGAGTCGGCCAGAGACCCAGTACTTC.

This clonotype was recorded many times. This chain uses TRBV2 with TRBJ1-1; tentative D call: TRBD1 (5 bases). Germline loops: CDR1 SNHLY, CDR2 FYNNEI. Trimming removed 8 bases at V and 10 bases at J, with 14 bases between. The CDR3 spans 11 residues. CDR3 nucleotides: TGTGCCAGCCTTGACAGTTCGGCAGCTTTCTTT. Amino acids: CASLDSSAAFF.

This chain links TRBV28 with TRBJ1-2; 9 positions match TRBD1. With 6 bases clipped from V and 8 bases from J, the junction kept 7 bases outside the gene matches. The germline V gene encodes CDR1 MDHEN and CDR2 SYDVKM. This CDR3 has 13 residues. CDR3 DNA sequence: TGTGCCAGCAGAAAAACAGGGGGCTTAGGCTACACCTTC. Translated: CASRKTGGLGYTF.

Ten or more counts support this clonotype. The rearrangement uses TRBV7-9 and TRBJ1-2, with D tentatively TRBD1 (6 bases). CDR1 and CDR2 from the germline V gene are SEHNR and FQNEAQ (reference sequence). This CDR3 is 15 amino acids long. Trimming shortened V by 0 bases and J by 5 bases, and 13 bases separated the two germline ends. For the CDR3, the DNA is TGTGCCAGCAGCTTAGCAACAGGGCTGGGGTATGGCTACACCTTC. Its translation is CASSLATGLGYGYTF.

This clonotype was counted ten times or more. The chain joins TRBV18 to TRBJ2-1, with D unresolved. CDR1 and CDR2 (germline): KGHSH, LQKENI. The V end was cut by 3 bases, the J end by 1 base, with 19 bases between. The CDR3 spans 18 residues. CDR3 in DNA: TGTGCCAGCTCACCCTATTTATCGTCCCCCGGGTCCTACAATGAGCAGTTCTTC. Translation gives CASSPYLSSPGSYNEQFF. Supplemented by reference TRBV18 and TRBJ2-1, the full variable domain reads NAGVMQNPRHLVRRRGQEARLRCSPMKGHSHVYWYRQLPEEGLKFMVYLQKENIIDESGMPKERFSAEFPKEGPSILRIQQVVRGDSAAYFCASSPYLSSPGSYNEQFFGPGTRLTVL.

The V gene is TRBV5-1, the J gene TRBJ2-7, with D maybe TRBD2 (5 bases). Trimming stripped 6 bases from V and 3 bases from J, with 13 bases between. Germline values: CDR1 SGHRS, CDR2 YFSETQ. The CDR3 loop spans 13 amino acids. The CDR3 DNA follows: TGCGCCAGCAAGGTGGAGGACGGCTACGAGCAGTACTTC. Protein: CASKVEDGYEQYF. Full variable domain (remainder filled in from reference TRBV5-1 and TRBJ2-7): KAGVTQTPRYLIKTRGQQVTLSCSPISGHRSVSWYQQTPGQGLQFLFEYFSETQRNKGNFPGRFSGRQFSNSRSEMNVSTLELGDSALYLCASKVEDGYEQYFGPGTRLTVT.